This T cell receptor (beta chain) was retrieved from a study of T cells after yellow fever vaccination. Looking at the study overall: Preparation used SMART-Seq v4 Ultra Low Input for the low-cell-number fractions. Whole-study findings and limits: Clones from primary vaccination mostly reappeared after the booster (about 97% CD4, about 85% CD8). It was the secondary response that reached its peak faster, day 5 versus 15, but it was weaker. FACS-sorted repertoires might harbor abundant contaminating clonotypes from the bulk population.

A single record per CDR3 protein comes from TCRdb applying MiXCR to the 5' RACE reads. The sample has about 150,000 distinct CDR3 sequences; about 7% are singletons. This clonotype was picked up a small number of times. No antigen is known for it. V gave up 6 bases and J gave up 3 bases, with 7 bases separating them. The CDR3 consists of 12 residues. Per the germline V gene, CDR1 is WNHNN and CDR2 is SYGVQD (reference sequence). The chain is built from TRBV10-1 and TRBJ2-3, with no clear D. This clonotype originated in a man aged 25-45 years who received the YFV17D yellow fever vaccine. This specimen was CD4+ T cells sorted from PBMCs, taken 10 days after the yellow fever booster vaccination. The CDR3 nucleotides are TGCGCCAGCAGGGATGAGACAGATACGCAGTATTTT. It codes for CASRDETDTQYF.